This T cell receptor (beta chain) was found in a study of shared clonotypes between healthy human individuals. Study conclusions and caveats: Investigators collected only blood, and repertoires in tissues likely differ.

A remark on this clone: Its antigen is unknown.

Germline lookup yields CDR1 SGHTA and CDR2 FQGNSA. The CDR3 covers 15 residues. Trimming pared 1 base from V and 2 bases from J, leaving 10 bases between. Genomic DNA (from each subset) was split evenly across several immunoSEQ plates. The assay was immunoSEQ multiplex PCR, and TCRdb's table has in-frame clones only and misses some. The sample holds hundreds of thousands of clones, around 78% seen once. The gene calls are TRBV7-2 and TRBJ2-3; D gene uncertain. Sample: PBMCs. This clonotype was obtained from a woman aged 40-49 years in good health. Some clones in this sample may be carry-over from other donors' samples. DNA of the CDR3: TGTGCCAGCAGCTTAGATTCGGCGCCCACAGATACGCAGTATTTT. This translates into CASSLDSAPTDTQYF.